This T cell receptor beta chain is drawn from a study of cytomegalovirus exposure and HLA in healthy donors (dated by TCRdb to 2017 to 2019). General notes on the study: An earlier analysis of some 620 of the donors reported 276 Gb of sequence data and 117 million unique TCR beta sequences obtained from about 180 million T cells. In an earlier analysis of 550 to 700 of the donors, high-throughput TCR beta sequencing was used to judge whether each TCR beta V gene segment behaved as functional or pseudogenic. Rather than drawing on any new phenotypic data, the later analysis identified candidate immune exposures from TCR beta sequences and the way those sequences occurred across donors. About 280 gigabases of sequencing data and approximately 80 million unique TCR sequences were included in an early release covering about 600 HLA-typed donors. The study aimed to test whether cataloging public T cell receptors could reveal signatures of past pathogen exposure. Typing coverage varied by locus: about 629-630 donors for A, B, C, DRB1 and DQB1; around 560 for DQA1; some 610 for DPA1; approximately 470 for DPB1. The study profiled the T cell repertoires of 666 subjects by immunosequencing and related them to cytomegalovirus serostatus. Among around 400 genotyped donors of the cohort, an average of 235,054 unique TCR beta nucleotide sequences were sequenced per donor, 15% to 20% of them non-productive. Along with the roughly 710-subject first cohort, a separate validation cohort of more than 90 different subjects was used. High-throughput TCR immunosequencing, statistical association of individual TCRs with disease status, and machine learning were combined to predict cytomegalovirus infection status. Every discovery cohort repertoire had been produced on one sequencing platform. Genome-wide SNP genotypes for about 65% of the roughly 670 donors were used in a later genetic analysis, which treated that subset as a discovery cohort. Donor age, sex, ethnicity and CMV serostatus were compiled together with the repertoire data. In a later analysis, previously published TCR beta repertoires from 666 donors were re-analyzed and high-resolution HLA genotyping was added so that TCR occurrence patterns could be studied. Class I and class II HLA loci were covered by the typing at four-digit resolution. Of the roughly 390 genotyped donors, 65% to 90% were placed in the genetic ancestry cluster associated with self-reported Caucasian donors. About 5 DR-DQ haplotypes were handled as single units for association and clustering, since linkage in the cohort was strong. Overall results and qualifications from the work: The cohort was sequenced for TCR beta chains only, and without alpha or paired-chain data the features that could be detected were limited. According to a later analysis, most CMV-associated TCR beta chains appeared to be HLA-restricted, and the HLA associations seemed to be driven largely by CMV exposure. Linkage disequilibrium might explain the correlated functional status among segregating V segments, but an unknown experimental factor could not be excluded. According to the authors, the approach could potentially be generalized to other disease states and immunological phenotypes. Because counts were too low, seventeen rarely observed V segments, including chromosome 9 orphons, were excluded from the earlier analysis of a few hundred of the donors. Strong co-occurrence of HLA alleles, especially DR and DQ, made assigning TCR associations to individual alleles difficult. The classifier was reported to diagnose cytomegalovirus status with high specificity and sensitivity in both the original cohort and the validation cohort. Specific HLA alleles were associated with 15,000 to 20,000 TCR beta sequences at a false discovery rate of 0.05 in a later analysis. According to a later analysis, TCR association rates differed among HLA loci, with DRB1 alleles showing the most associated TCRs and HLA-C alleles showing the fewest. A cluster of highly shared sequence variants was judged likely to be a technical artifact of the sequencing pipeline. Because HLA typing was unavailable for some donors at each locus, only the typed subset was used in association tests. Most TCR sequences were observed very rarely across donors, whereas some public TCRs were present in many individuals. A further reported finding was that TCR beta sequences accurately predicted the HLA-A and HLA-B alleles for most subjects in the first cohort. In an earlier analysis of approximately 590 of the donors, most TCR beta V segments appeared in productive rearrangements about 87% or about 30% of the time, broadly matching IMGT annotations. Several of the top co-occurrence clusters appeared to be linked to parvovirus B19, influenza, CMV and Epstein-Barr virus, according to a later analysis. Because the 87-base-pair reads could not distinguish some IMGT-functional V segments, including TRBV6-2 and TRBV6-3, those segments were excluded. CMV serostatus was the only immune exposure information available for the cohort. A later genetic analysis reported fewer N-insertions in productive TCRs among donors in an Asian-associated ancestry cluster than the roughly 650-donor mean. Sequencing depth was assumed to be roughly uniform across donors in the presence/absence analyses, though that assumption may not hold. In a later genetic analysis, a missense DCLRE1C variant was associated with V-gene and J-gene trimming of TCR beta chains, and the association was replicated in an independent cohort. A total of roughly 160 TCR beta chains were listed by the study as associated with cytomegalovirus. In vitro tests confirmed that a few of the cytomegalovirus-associated TCR beta chains recognize cytomegalovirus antigens. In a later analysis, HLA-associated TCR beta chains were found to be more clonally expanded and to have lower generation probabilities than equally common non-associated chains.

In total, 630 or so healthy bone marrow donors made up the cohort. Cohort members were all nominally healthy when sampled, although unrecorded immune exposures were likely present. The donor tested CMV seropositive, placing the donor among the 290 or so seropositive members of the cohort. A peripheral blood sample was provided by each donor, and peripheral blood mononuclear cells were used for TCR beta sequencing. The Qiagen DNeasy Blood Extraction Kit was used to extract genomic DNA from the blood cell samples. There are a few counts of this clone. Its antigen is not yet known. Base qualities are not recorded, but no much larger clone differs from it by a single base. The library came from the immunoSEQ multiplex PCR assay. For the multiplex PCR, a mixture combining 60 forward primers for TCR Vbeta segments and 13 reverse primers for TCR Jbeta segments was used. A multiplex PCR assay on genomic DNA amplified the CDR3 region of rearranged TCR beta genes. Amplified TCR beta libraries were sequenced as 87-base-pair reads on the Illumina HiSeq System. Under the source paper's analysis protocol: Across the 666 repertoires, a later analysis counted 80 million or so unique TCR beta chains, 8.5 million to 12 million of which were shared by at least two donors. To remove PCR and sequencing errors, raw reads were error-corrected and collapsed into unique sequences using a nearest-neighbor algorithm that merged closely related sequences. To assign V, D and J gene segments, CDR3 sequences were aligned to IMGT reference sequences. For a sequence to be retained, a match of at least six nucleotides was required to both a V gene segment and a J gene segment. Rearrangements were called productive when the CDR3 lacked stop codons and stayed in frame with V and J; all others were non-productive. CDR3 was defined by IMGT convention, running from the second conserved V-encoded cysteine to the conserved J-encoded phenylalanine. In an earlier analysis of approximately 590 of the donors, sequences lacking an unambiguous match to a single V gene segment were excluded. An earlier analysis of under 750 of the donors called V segments functional above 56.7% productive rearrangements and segregating when the between-donor standard deviation exceeded 5%. A statistical classification framework was built for diagnosing cytomegalovirus status from the catalog of TCR beta chain sequences. V and J gene assignment, in a later analysis, came from comparing TCR nucleotide sequences with IMGT/GENE-DB human TR gene sequences. Using the TCRdist pipeline, a later analysis assigned CDR3 sequences along with most-parsimonious VDJ recombination scenarios. In a later analysis, each TCR beta chain was defined by its CDR3 amino acid sequence together with its V-gene family, and reads without a unique V-gene family were excluded. In a later analysis, nearly 600 highly shared, low-generation-probability nucleotide sequences were removed to address suspected cross-contamination and a sequencing artifact. In a later analysis, a clonal expansion index for each public chain was calculated from normalized within-repertoire ranks of inferred template counts. A later analysis computed generation probabilities with a VDJ recombination model fitted to out-of-frame rearrangements, and checked the results against IGoR. In a later analysis, hypergeometric tests were used to score TCR-TCR, TCR-HLA and TCR-CMV co-occurrence, with a repertoire-size bias correction applied to TCR pairs. In a later analysis, false discovery rates were estimated by permuting HLA or CMV assignments 20 times. In a later analysis, co-occurring TCRs were grouped using DBSCAN, and TCRdist sequence similarity was added for clustering within HLA-allele-positive subsets. Repertoires with fewer than 30,000 or more than 120,000 public chains, plus five repertoires with anomalous nucleotide sharing, were excluded from co-occurrence clustering. Held by TCRdb, this immuneACCESS table contains in-frame sequences only and omits some clones. Under half of the omission traces to an unresolved V gene where checked; the cause of the rest is unknown. V, J and clone size were drawn from that table, and D and trimming were deduced from the DNA. The sample yields 140,000 to 150,000 clones; roughly four fifths were counted once. The biggest ten clones account for 9% to 10% of the sample.

V is pared back by 2 bases and J by 5 bases, with 6 bases lying between the germline termini. The CDR3 holds 12 amino acids from the cysteine to the phenylalanine. The retained sequence is limited to the CDR3, 36 bases, with the frame set at the first base. CDR1 and CDR2 were assigned from the germline V gene (reference sequence) as SEHNR and FQNEAQ. Sequenced: PBMCs. The sequence came from a woman aged 55-75 years in good health and CMV-seropositive. The V gene is TRBV7-9 and the J gene is TRBJ2-5, with the D gene call left open. The CDR3 region: CASSLPQETQYF. At the DNA level, the sequence is TGTGCCAGCAGCTTACCTCAGGAGACCCAGTACTTC.